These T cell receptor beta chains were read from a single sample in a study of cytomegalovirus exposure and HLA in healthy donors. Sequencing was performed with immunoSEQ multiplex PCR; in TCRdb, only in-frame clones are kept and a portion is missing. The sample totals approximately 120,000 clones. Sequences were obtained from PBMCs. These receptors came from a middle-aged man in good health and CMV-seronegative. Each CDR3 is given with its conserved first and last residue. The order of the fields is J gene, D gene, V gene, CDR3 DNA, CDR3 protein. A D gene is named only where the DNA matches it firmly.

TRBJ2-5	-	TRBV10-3	TGTGCCATCAGTGATCAAGGCTTGGGGCGGGGCCCCGGGTACTTC	CAISDQGLGRGPGYF
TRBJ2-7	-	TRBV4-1	TGCGCCAGCAGCCTCCGGACTGCCGCTCAGGACGAGCAGTACTTC	CASSLRTAAQDEQYF
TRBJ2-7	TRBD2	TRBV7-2	TGTGCCAGCAGCTTATCAGCGGGGAGGACCAACGAGCAGTACTTC	CASSLSAGRTNEQYF
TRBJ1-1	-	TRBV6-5	TGTGCCAGCAGTTACTTACAGGCGAACACTGAAGCTTTCTTT	CASSYLQANTEAFF
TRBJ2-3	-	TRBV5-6	TGTGCCAGCAGCTCGTTGATGGGCAGGTTCACAGATACGCAGTATTTT	CASSSLMGRFTDTQYF
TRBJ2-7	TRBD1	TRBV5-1	TGCGCCAGCAGCTCTCTACAGGGGGCCGAGCAGTACTTC	CASSSLQGAEQYF
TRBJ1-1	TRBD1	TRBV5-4	TGTGCCAGCAGCTTTTGGGGACAGGGAAACACTGAAGCTTTCTTT	CASSFWGQGNTEAFF
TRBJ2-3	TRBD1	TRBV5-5	TGTGCCAGCAGCTTTTCGGGACAGAGCACAGATACGCAGTATTTT	CASSFSGQSTDTQYF
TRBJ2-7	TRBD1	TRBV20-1	TGCAGTGCTCACAGGGGGTACGAGCAGTACTTC	CSAHRGYEQYF
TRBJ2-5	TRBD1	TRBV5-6	TGTGCCAGCAGCTTGTCCGGGGGACAGGGCCCCCTTAGGCACTTC	CASSLSGGQGPLRHF
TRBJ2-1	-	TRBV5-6	TGTGCCAGCAGCCCGCGGTGGAATGAGCAGTTCTTC	CASSPRWNEQFF
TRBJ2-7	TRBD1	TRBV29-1	TGCAGCGTAAAAAGACAGGGCTACGAGCAGTACTTC	CSVKRQGYEQYF
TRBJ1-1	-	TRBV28	TGTGCCAGCAGTTCCAGGGATTTGAGAACTGAAGCTTTCTTT	CASSSRDLRTEAFF
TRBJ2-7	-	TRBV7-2	TGTGCCAGCAGCTTAGGGACAGACTCCTACGAGCAGTACTTC	CASSLGTDSYEQYF
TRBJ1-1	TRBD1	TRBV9	TGTGCCAGCAGCGCATACAGGGGGGGGGAAGCTTTCTTT	CASSAYRGGEAFF
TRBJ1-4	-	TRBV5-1	TGCGCCAGCAGCTCTCAGCGAAATACTAATGAAAAACTGTTTTTT	CASSSQRNTNEKLFF
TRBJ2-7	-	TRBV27	TGTGCCAGCAGTCCTCCAGGGCGGACACCCTCCTACGAGCAGTACTTC	CASSPPGRTPSYEQYF
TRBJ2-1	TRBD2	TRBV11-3	TGTGCCAGCAGCTTTCTAGCGGGAGATCCAATGGGCTACAATGAGCAGTTCTTC	CASSFLAGDPMGYNEQFF
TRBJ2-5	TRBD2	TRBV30	TGTGCCTGGAGTAAACGAGGCCTAGCGGGGGAGGAGACCCAGTACTTC	CAWSKRGLAGEETQYF
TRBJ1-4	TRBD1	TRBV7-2	TGTGCCAGCAGCTTAGAGGGGACAGGGGTTGAAAAACTGTTTTTT	CASSLEGTGVEKLFF
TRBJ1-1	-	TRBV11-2	TGTGCCAGCAGCTTAATCTCGGGGTTGGAAGCTTTCTTT	CASSLISGLEAFF
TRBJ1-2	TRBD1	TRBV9	TGTGCCAGCAGCGTAACAGGGGCCCCCACTAACTATGGCTACACCTTC	CASSVTGAPTNYGYTF
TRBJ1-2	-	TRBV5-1	TGCGCCAGCAGCTTAGGAGGGGAAGCGGTCTATGGCTACACCTTC	CASSLGGEAVYGYTF
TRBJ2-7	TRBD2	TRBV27	TGTGCCAGCAGTCCCCCGGGACTAGCAGGTGAGCAGTACTTC	CASSPPGLAGEQYF
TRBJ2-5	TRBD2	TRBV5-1	TGCGCCAGCAGGCAGCGGGAGCCTCAAGAGACCCAGTACTTC	CASRQREPQETQYF
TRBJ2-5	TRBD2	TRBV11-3	TGTGCCAGCAGCTTAGAGGGGGACCGGGCGGGAGGGCAAGAGACCCAGTACTTC	CASSLEGDRAGGQETQYF
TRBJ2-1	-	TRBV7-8	TGTGCCAGCAGCTTACAGCGACACAATGAGCAGTTCTTC	CASSLQRHNEQFF
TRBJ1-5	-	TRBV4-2	TGTGCCAGCAGCCGGTATTTATCCGGAGGCAATCAGCCCCAGCATTTT	CASSRYLSGGNQPQHF
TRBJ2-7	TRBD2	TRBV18	TGTGCCAGCTCACCGACTAGCGGAGCCTACGAGCAGTACTTC	CASSPTSGAYEQYF
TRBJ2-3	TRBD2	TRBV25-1	TGTGCCAGCAGTGACCTAGCGGGAGTCAGAGATACGCAGTATTTT	CASSDLAGVRDTQYF
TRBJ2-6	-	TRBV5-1	TGCGCCAGCAGCCCGACTCTCCCTGGGGCCAACGTCCTGACTTTC	CASSPTLPGANVLTF
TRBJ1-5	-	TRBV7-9	TGTGCCAGCAGCCCCGGGGGGAAGGGCAATCAGCCCCAGCATTTT	CASSPGGKGNQPQHF
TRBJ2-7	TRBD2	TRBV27	TGTGCCAGCAGTTTATACTTGGCTAGCGGGAGCCGAGCCCCCTCCTACGAGCAGTACTTC	CASSLYLASGSRAPSYEQYF
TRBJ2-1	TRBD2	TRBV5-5	TGTGCCAGCAGCTTTTTAGCGGGAGATGGCAATGAGCAGTTCTTC	CASSFLAGDGNEQFF
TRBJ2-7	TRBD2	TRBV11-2	TGTGCCAGCAGCTTAGTAGCCGGGGCTAGCGGGAGACTCGAGCAGTACTTC	CASSLVAGASGRLEQYF
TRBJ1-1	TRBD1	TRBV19	TGTGCCAGTAGTAGGGACAGGGCAGTTCTATCCACTGAAGCTTTCTTT	CASSRDRAVLSTEAFF
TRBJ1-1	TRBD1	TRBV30	TGTGCCTGGGCAGGGGGCCTGAACACTGAAGCTTTCTTT	CAWAGGLNTEAFF
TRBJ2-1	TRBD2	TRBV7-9	TGTGCCAGCAGCTCCCCCGGCCTAGCGGGAGACTACAATGAGCAGTTCTTC	CASSSPGLAGDYNEQFF
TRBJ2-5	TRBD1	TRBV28	TGTGCCAGCAGTTCGAGACAGGGGCAAGAGACCCAGTACTTC	CASSSRQGQETQYF
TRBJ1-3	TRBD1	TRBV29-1	TGCAGCGTTCGGACAGGGACGGGAAACACCATATATTTT	CSVRTGTGNTIYF
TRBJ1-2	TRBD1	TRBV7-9	TGTGCCAGCAGCCCCCAGACAGGGCGGGCCTATGGCTACACCTTC	CASSPQTGRAYGYTF
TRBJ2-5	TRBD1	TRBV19	TGTGCCAGTAGTACAGCCGGGACAGCGCAAGAGACCCAGTACTTC	CASSTAGTAQETQYF
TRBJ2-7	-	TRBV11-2	TGTGCCAGCAGCTTATCGGGGATGGCCCCGTACGAGCAGTACTTC	CASSLSGMAPYEQYF
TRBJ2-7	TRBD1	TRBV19	TGTGCCAGTAGTATGAGCGGACAGGAATTCTACGAGCAGTACTTC	CASSMSGQEFYEQYF
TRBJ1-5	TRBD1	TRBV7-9	TGTGCCAGCAGCGGGACAGGCGGCAATCAGCCCCAGCATTTT	CASSGTGGNQPQHF
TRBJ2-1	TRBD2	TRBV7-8	TGTGCCAGCAGCTTAGCGCTAGCGGGAGCTCCGGGTGAGCAGTTCTTC	CASSLALAGAPGEQFF
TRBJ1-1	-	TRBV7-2	TGTGCCAGCAGCCCCGGGGGGGGTGGCGCAAAAGCTTTCTTT	CASSPGGGGAKAFF
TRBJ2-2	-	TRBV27	TGTGCCAGCAGGAGGGAGACGGTGACCGGGGAGCTGTTTTTT	CASRRETVTGELFF
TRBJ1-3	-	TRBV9	TGTGCCAGCAGCGAACGGGCTGGAAACACCATATATTTT	CASSERAGNTIYF
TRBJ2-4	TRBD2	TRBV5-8	TGTGCCAGCCGCCCGGGAGGGGGGGGCAAAAACATTCAGTACTTC	CASRPGGGGKNIQYF
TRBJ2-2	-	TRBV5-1	TGCGCCAGCAGCGGCGCAGGTACTGGGGAGCTGTTTTTT	CASSGAGTGELFF
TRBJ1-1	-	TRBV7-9	TGTGCCAGCAGCTTGGCAGGGGAGCCGACGGTAGCTTTCTTT	CASSLAGEPTVAFF
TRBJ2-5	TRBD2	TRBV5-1	TGCGCCAGCAGCGAGGTTAGGGAGGGAGAGACCCAGTACTTC	CASSEVREGETQYF
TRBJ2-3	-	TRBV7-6	TGTGCCAGCAGCTTAGGAGGGTACACAGATACGCAGTATTTT	CASSLGGYTDTQYF
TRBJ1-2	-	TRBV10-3	TGTGCCATCAGTCCTCGTCCCGAGTCCGGCTACACCTTC	CAISPRPESGYTF